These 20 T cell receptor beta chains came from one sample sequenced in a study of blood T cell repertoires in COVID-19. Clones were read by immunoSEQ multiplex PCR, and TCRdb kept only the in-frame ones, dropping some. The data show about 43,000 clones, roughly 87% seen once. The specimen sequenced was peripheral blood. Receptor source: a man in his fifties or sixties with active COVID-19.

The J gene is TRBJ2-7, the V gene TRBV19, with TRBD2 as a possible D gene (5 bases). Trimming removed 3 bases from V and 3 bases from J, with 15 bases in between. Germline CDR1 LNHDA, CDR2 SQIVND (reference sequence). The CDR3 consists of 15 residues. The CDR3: CASSITLSRDYEQYF. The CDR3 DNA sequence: TGTGCCAGTAGTATTACCCTCTCACGGGACTACGAGCAGTACTTC.

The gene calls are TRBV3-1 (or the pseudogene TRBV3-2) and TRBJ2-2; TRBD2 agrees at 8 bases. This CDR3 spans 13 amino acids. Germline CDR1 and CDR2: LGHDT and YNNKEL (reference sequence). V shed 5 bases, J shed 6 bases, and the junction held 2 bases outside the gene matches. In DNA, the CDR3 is TGTGCCAGCAGCTGGACTAGCTCCGGGGAGCTGTTTTTT. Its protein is CASSWTSSGELFF.

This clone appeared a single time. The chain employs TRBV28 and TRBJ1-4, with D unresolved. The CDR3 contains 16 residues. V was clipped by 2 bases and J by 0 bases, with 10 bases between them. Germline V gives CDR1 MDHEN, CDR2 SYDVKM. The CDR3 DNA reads TGTGCCAGCAGTTTACCCGCCGGGGCAACTAATGAAAAACTGTTTTTT. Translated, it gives CASSLPAGATNEKLFF.

This CDR3 reads CASSQFQGARNEQFF. DNA of the CDR3: TGTGCCAGCAGCCAGTTCCAGGGGGCTAGGAATGAGCAGTTCTTC. V is TRBV3-1 (or the pseudogene TRBV3-2) and J is TRBJ2-1; 8 nucleotides agree with TRBD1. This CDR3 has 15 amino acids. The V gene end was trimmed by 3 bases and the J gene end by 7 bases; junction bases not matched to a gene: 8. Germline loops: CDR1 LGHDT, CDR2 YNNKEL (reference sequence).

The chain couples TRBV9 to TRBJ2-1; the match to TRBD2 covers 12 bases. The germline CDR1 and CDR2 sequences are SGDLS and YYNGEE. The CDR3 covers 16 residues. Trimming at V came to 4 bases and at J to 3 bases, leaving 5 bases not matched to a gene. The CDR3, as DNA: TGTGCCAGCAGCCCACCTAGCGGGGGGGGCTACAATGAGCAGTTCTTC. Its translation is CASSPPSGGGYNEQFF.

The CDR3: CASSTRTSGGETQYF. CDR3 DNA sequence: TGTGCCAGTAGTACCCGGACTAGCGGGGGAGAGACCCAGTACTTC. The chain has TRBV19 and TRBJ2-5, with TRBD2 matching over 13 bases. Germline trimming cut 4 bases from V and 4 bases from J; bases unmatched to any gene: 3. CDR1 and CDR2 (germline): LNHDA, SQIVND (reference sequence). The CDR3 is 15 residues long.

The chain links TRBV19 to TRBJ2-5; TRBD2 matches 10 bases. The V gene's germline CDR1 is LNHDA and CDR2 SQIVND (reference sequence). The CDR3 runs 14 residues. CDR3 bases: TGTGCAGCAAGCAGCGGGGGGGGAGAAGAGACCCAGTACTTC. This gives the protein CAASSGGGEETQYF.

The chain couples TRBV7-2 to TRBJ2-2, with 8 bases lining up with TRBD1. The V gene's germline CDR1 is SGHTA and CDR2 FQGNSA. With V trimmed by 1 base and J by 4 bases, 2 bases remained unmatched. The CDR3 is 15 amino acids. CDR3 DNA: TGTGCCAGCAGCTTAGTACAGGGGGGCACCGGGGAGCTGTTTTTT. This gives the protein CASSLVQGGTGELFF.

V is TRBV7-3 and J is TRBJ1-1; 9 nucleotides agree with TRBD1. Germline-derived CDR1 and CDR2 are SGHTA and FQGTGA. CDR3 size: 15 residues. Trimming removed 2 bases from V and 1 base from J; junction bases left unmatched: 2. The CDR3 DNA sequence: TGTGCCAGCAGCTTATTGGGACAGGGGAACACTGAAGCTTTCTTT. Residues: CASSLLGQGNTEAFF.

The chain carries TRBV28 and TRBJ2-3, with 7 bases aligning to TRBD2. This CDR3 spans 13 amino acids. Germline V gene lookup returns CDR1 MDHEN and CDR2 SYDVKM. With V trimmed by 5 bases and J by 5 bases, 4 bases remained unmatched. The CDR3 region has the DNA TGTGCCAGCAGTGTGTGGGGGGGAGATACGCAGTATTTT. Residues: CASSVWGGDTQYF.

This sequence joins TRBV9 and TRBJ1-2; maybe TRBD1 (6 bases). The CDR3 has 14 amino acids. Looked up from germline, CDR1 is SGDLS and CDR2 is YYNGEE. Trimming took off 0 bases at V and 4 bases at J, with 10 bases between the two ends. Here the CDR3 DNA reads TGTGCCAGCAGCGTAGAGGGGGATTTCTATGGCTACACCTTC. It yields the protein CASSVEGDFYGYTF. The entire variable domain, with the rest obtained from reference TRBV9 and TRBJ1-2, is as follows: DSGVTQTPKHLITATGQRVTLRCSPRSGDLSVYWYQQSLDQGLQFLIQYYNGEERAKGNILERFSAQQFPDLHSELNLSSLELGDSALYFCASSVEGDFYGYTFGSGTRLTVV.

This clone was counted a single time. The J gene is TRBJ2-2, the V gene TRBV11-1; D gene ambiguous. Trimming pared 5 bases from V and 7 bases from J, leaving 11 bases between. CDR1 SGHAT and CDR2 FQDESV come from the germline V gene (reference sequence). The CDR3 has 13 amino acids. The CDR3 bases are TGTGCCAGCAGCCCCGCCGGTATCGGGGAGCTGTTTTTT. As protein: CASSPAGIGELFF.

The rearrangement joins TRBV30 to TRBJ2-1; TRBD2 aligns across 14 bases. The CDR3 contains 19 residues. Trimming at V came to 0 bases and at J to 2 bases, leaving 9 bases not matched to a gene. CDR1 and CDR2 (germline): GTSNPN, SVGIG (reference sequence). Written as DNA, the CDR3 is TGTGCCTGGAGTGTACGGGGACTAGCGGGAGATTGGACCTACAATGAGCAGTTCTTC. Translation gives CAWSVRGLAGDWTYNEQFF.

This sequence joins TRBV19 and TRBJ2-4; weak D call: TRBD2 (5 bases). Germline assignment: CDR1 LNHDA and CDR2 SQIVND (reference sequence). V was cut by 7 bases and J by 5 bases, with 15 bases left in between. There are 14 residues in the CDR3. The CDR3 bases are TGTGCCAGTACCCGAGGGAACGAAGAAAACATTCAGTACTTC. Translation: CASTRGNEENIQYF.

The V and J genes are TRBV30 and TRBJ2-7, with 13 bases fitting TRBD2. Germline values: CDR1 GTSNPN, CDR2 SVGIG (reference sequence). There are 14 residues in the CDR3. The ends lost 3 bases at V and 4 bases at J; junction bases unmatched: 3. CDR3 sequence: CAWSPGLAGYEQYF. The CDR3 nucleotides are TGTGCCTGGAGCCCGGGACTAGCGGGATACGAGCAGTACTTC. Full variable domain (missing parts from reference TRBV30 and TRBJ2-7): SQTIHQWPATLVQPVGSPLSLECTVEGTSNPNLYWYRQAAGRGLQLLFYSVGIGQISSEVPQNLSASRPQDRQFILSSKKLLLSDSGFYLCAWSPGLAGYEQYFGPGTRLTVT.

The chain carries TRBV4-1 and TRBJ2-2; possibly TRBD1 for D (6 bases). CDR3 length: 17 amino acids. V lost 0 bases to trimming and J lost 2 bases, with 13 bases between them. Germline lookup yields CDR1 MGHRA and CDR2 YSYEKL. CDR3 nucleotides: TGCGCCAGCAGCCAAGATTATCACAGGGTAAACACCGGGGAGCTGTTTTTT. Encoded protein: CASSQDYHRVNTGELFF.

CDR3 nucleotide sequence: TGCGCCAGCAGTGAGTCGAGGGGACTAGCGGGGGGGGCCTTACGGACAGATACGCAGTATTTT. Its protein product is CASSESRGLAGGALRTDTQYF. V is TRBV10-1 and J is TRBJ2-3; TRBD2 matches 16 bases. The V and J ends lost 0 bases and 3 bases, in that order; junction bases with no gene match: 12. From germline, CDR1 is WNHNN and CDR2 SYGVQD (reference sequence). The CDR3 covers 21 residues.

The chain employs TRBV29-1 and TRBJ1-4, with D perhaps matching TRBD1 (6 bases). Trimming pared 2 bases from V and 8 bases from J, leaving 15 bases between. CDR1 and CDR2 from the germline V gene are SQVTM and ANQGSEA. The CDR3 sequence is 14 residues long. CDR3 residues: CSVERQGPGEKLFF. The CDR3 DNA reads TGCAGCGTTGAACGGCAGGGGCCTGGGGAAAAACTGTTTTTT. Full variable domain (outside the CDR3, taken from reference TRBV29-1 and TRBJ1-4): SAVISQKPSRDICQRGTSLTIQCQVDSQVTMMFWYRQQPGQSLTLIATANQGSEATYESGFVIDKFPISRPNLTFSTLTVSNMSPEDSSIYLCSVERQGPGEKLFFGSGTQLSVL.

This chain's CDR3 is CASSHTGANTEAFF. The CDR3, as DNA: TGTGCCAGCAGTCACACAGGGGCAAACACTGAAGCTTTCTTT. The chain has TRBV21-1 and TRBJ1-1; whether TRBD1, the table's D call, matches the DNA was not checked. TRBV21-1 is tagged as a pseudogene. The CDR3 loop spans 14 amino acids.

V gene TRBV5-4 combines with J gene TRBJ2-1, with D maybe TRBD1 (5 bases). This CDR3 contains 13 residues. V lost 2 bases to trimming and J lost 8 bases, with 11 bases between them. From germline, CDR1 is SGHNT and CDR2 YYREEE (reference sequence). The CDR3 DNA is TGTGCCAGCAGCTTAAGGGGTAGTCATGAGCAGTTCTTC. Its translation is CASSLRGSHEQFF.